This TCR beta chain was recorded in a study of T cell repertoires in cytomegalovirus infection. Study-wide context: In public TCR beta signatures, there were indications of both CMV infection and matching HLA type.

Germline CDR1 reads MDHEN; CDR2 reads SYDVKM. This CDR3 is built from 17 residues. V trimming: 6 bases; J trimming: 2 bases; junction bases outside the gene matches: 6. One entry per CDR3 protein, called by TCRdb with MiXCR from the reads. The sample consists of approximately 180,000 distinct CDR3 sequences, less than 9.5% of them appearing once. The V and J genes are TRBV28 and TRBJ2-3, with 15 bases identical to TRBD2. The material sequenced was PBMCs. This sequence originates from a human donor in good health (CMV status not recorded). Some clones in this sample may be carry-over from other donors' samples. CDR3 sequence reads: CASRTGTSGRPTDTQYF. The CDR3 region has the DNA TGTGCCAGCAGGACCGGGACTAGCGGGAGGCCCACAGATACGCAGTATTTT.